This TCR beta chain was identified in a study of blood T cell repertoires in COVID-19. Study background: PBMCs, B-cell-depleted T cells, or T cells were the source of the cDNA or gDNA that made up the material.

Patients in Seattle were enrolled during active infection, then followed longitudinally. This CDR3 contains 14 residues. Germline V gene sequence: CDR1 MNHEY, CDR2 SMNVEV (reference sequence). Germline trimming cut 5 bases from V and 7 bases from J; bases unmatched to any gene: 3. Authors' methods: Amplifying reference gene primers gave estimates of nucleated cell counts. Here immunoSEQ multiplex PCR was the method, and the copy in TCRdb shows in-frame clones only, minus some. V and J calls and clone size are those listed in that table; D and trimming were worked out from the DNA. There are about 220,000 clones in the sample; 86% occur only once, and 9.5% to 13% lies in the top ten.

The TCR sequence derives from a woman aged 50 to 60 with COVID-19, enrolled during active disease. The sequenced sample was peripheral blood. The chain employs TRBV27 and TRBJ1-6; 9 bases align to TRBD1. In DNA, the CDR3 is TGTGCCAGCAGTACGGACAGGGGAAATTCACCCCTCCACTTT. Its translation is CASSTDRGNSPLHF.